These 11 T cell receptor beta chains share one sample of origin, sequenced in a study of cytomegalovirus exposure and HLA in healthy donors. A multiplex PCR was run with 60 Vbeta primers and 13 Jbeta primers. TCRdb keeps only in-frame clones here, not all; method: immunoSEQ multiplex PCR. This sample has 100,000 or so clones, with 70% to 80% found just once. The specimen sequenced was PBMCs. The receptor source for this set is a woman aged 35 to 49 in good health and CMV-seronegative.

The chain carries TRBV7-8 and TRBJ1-3; 7 bases agree with TRBD1. With 2 bases clipped from V and 0 bases from J, the junction kept 7 bases outside the gene matches. Germline V gene data show CDR1 as SGHVS and CDR2 as FQNEAQ. The CDR3 runs to 17 residues. The DNA for the CDR3 is TGTGCCAGCAGCTTAAATACAGGGGCCCACTCTGGAAACACCATATATTTT. Translated, it gives CASSLNTGAHSGNTIYF.

The chain joins TRBV2 to TRBJ2-7, with 9 bases matching TRBD1. The CDR3 covers 15 residues. Germline V gene lookup returns CDR1 SNHLY and CDR2 FYNNEI. The V segment lost 8 bases and the J segment 1 base; nucleotides outside the gene matches: 9. CDR3 in amino acids: CASGGRDRVSYEQYF. The CDR3 DNA reads as TGTGCCAGCGGCGGCCGGGACAGGGTATCCTACGAGCAGTACTTC. Filled out from reference TRBV2 and TRBJ2-7, the complete variable domain reads EPEVTQTPSHQVTQMGQEVILRCVPISNHLYFYWYRQILGQKVEFLVSFYNNEISEKSEIFDDQFSVERPDGSNFTLKIRSTKLEDSAMYFCASGGRDRVSYEQYFGPGTRLTVT.

This clone was counted a single time. The chain links TRBV7-2 to TRBJ2-2; D perhaps matches TRBD1 (6 bases). This CDR3 region has 14 residues. Germline V gene data show CDR1 as SGHTA and CDR2 as FQGNSA. Deletions cut 8 bases from V and 6 bases from J, with 16 bases between. The CDR3 bases are TGTGCCAGCGCAAACACCCCAGGGGCCGGGGAGCTGTTTTTT. Protein: CASANTPGAGELFF.

This clone has only one observation. The V call is TRBV27, the J call TRBJ2-5; 10 positions match TRBD1. CDR3 length: 16 residues. V was pared by 2 bases and J by 4 bases, with 7 bases of the junction left unmatched. Germline assignment: CDR1 MNHEY and CDR2 SMNVEV (reference sequence). The CDR3 region is CASSLRDRGLLETQYF. For the CDR3, the DNA is TGTGCCAGCAGTTTACGAGACAGGGGGCTGTTAGAGACCCAGTACTTC.

The genes are TRBV15 and TRBJ1-2; D is undetermined. The germline gives CDR1 LNHNV, CDR2 YYDKDF (reference sequence). V was clipped by 1 base and J by 4 bases, with 7 bases between them. The CDR3 consists of 13 residues. The CDR3 is CATSRGGGYGYTF. The CDR3 nucleotides read TGTGCCACCAGCAGAGGGGGAGGCTATGGCTACACCTTC.

This rearrangement joins TRBV7-2 to TRBJ2-5, with D tentatively TRBD2 (7 bases). The CDR3 totals 14 residues. From germline, CDR1 is SGHTA and CDR2 FQGNSA. V gave up 5 bases and J gave up 5 bases, with 15 bases separating them. This chain's CDR3 is CASSPRRGRETQYF. The CDR3 nucleotides are TGTGCCAGCAGCCCCAGGCGGGGGCGGGAGACCCAGTACTTC.

This clone appeared once. CDR3 nucleotide sequence: TGTGCCAGCAGAGACAGGAGGTCCTACAATGAGCAGTTCTTC. The encoded protein is CASRDRRSYNEQFF. The chain couples TRBV27 to TRBJ2-1, with D possibly matching TRBD1 (6 bases). CDR1 is MNHEY and CDR2 is SMNVEV in the germline V gene (reference sequence). The CDR3 has 14 amino acids. The V gene lost 6 bases and the J gene lost 1 base, with 10 bases spanning the gap.

The J gene is TRBJ2-7, the V gene TRBV28; 11 nucleotides match TRBD2. Per germline, CDR1 MDHEN and CDR2 SYDVKM. The V segment lost 5 bases and the J segment 6 bases; nucleotides outside the gene matches: 6. The CDR3 sequence is 14 residues long. This CDR3 is CASSTLSGRGEQYF. DNA of the CDR3: TGTGCCAGCAGTACCCTTAGCGGGAGGGGCGAGCAGTACTTC.

The chain is built from TRBV2 and TRBJ2-4, with TRBD2 matching 7 bases. V lost 6 bases and J lost 10; bases outside the gene matches: 6. The CDR3 loop spans 12 amino acids. Per the germline V gene, CDR1 is SNHLY and CDR2 is FYNNEI. CDR3 sequence (DNA): TGTGCCAGCAGGTCGACTAGCACGATTCAGTACTTC. Translated: CASRSTSTIQYF.

The gene calls are TRBV11-2 and TRBJ2-5; 7 nucleotides match TRBD2. J was trimmed by 2 bases and V by 6 bases; bases with no gene match: 12. The CDR3 extends over 16 amino acids. Germline V gives CDR1 SGHAT, CDR2 FQNNGV. CDR3 DNA: TGTGCCAGCAGTTCGGCTAGCGGACGACCACAAGAGACCCAGTACTTC. It encodes CASSSASGRPQETQYF.

This clone was counted between two and nine times. The chain carries TRBV4-1 and TRBJ2-1, with 9 bases fitting TRBD2. CDR3 size: 16 residues. The germline V gene encodes CDR1 MGHRA and CDR2 YSYEKL. With V trimmed by 1 base and J by 7 bases, 8 bases remained unmatched. CDR3 DNA sequence: TGCGCCAGCAGCCAAGGCCCGGGACTAGCAGGGAATGAGCAGTTCTTC. The encoded protein is CASSQGPGLAGNEQFF.